This TCR beta chain was obtained from a study of blood T cell repertoires in COVID-19. Study-level information: Collection of acute and convalescent COVID-19 samples took place in the United States, Italy and Spain.

Generated by immunoSEQ multiplex PCR, the TCRdb table keeps only in-frame clones and is missing some. The profile shows some 350,000 clones, about 87% of them singletons. The CDR3 consists of 13 residues. From germline, CDR1 is SGHAT and CDR2 FQDESV (reference sequence). Trimming left V 1 base short and J 5 bases short, with 8 bases between. The gene calls are TRBV11-1 and TRBJ2-5; possible D gene TRBD1, 6 bases. This TCR was sampled from a human donor in a cohort sampled during active COVID-19. Input material: peripheral blood. The CDR3 is CASSLDRAETQYF. The CDR3 DNA follows: TGTGCCAGCAGCTTAGACAGGGCTGAGACCCAGTACTTC.